The entry below describes one T cell receptor (beta chain). The data were obtained in a study of blood T cell repertoires in COVID-19. On the study more broadly: Whether acute or convalescent, the COVID-19 samples came from the United States, Italy and Spain.

In the authors' workflow: Researchers report that nucleated cell counts were estimated from reference gene primer amplification. Clones were sequenced by immunoSEQ multiplex PCR, and TCRdb holds only the in-frame ones, with some missing. D and trimming were read from the DNA, whereas the V and J calls and clone size are those reported in that table. Here the sample spans approximately 240,000 clones, approximately 79% being singletons. Germline CDR1 and CDR2: SGDLS and YYNGEE. V shed 0 bases and J 3 bases; nucleotides not matched to a gene: 6. The CDR3 covers 15 residues. The origin of this receptor is a woman aged 40 to 50 with active or convalescent COVID-19. The chain combines TRBV9 with TRBJ2-7, with 7 nucleotides matching TRBD1. Sequencing was done on a sample of peripheral blood. CDR3 sequence reads: CASSVDGAGGYEQYF. The DNA of the CDR3 is TGTGCCAGCAGCGTAGATGGGGCAGGGGGCTACGAGCAGTACTTC.